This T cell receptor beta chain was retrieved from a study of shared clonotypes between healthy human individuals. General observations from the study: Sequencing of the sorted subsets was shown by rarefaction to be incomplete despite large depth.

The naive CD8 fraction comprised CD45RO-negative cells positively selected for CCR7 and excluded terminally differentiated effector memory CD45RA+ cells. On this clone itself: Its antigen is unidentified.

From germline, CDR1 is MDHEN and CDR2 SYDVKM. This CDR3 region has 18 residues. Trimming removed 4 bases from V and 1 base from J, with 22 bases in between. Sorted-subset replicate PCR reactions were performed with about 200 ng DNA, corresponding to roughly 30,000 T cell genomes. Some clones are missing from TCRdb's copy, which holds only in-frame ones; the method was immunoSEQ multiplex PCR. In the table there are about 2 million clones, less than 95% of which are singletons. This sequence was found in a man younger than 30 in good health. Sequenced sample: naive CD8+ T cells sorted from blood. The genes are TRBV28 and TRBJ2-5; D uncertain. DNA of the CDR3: TGTGCCAGCAGTTCAACCCCGGATGGGCCCAACCTCCAAGAGACCCAGTACTTC. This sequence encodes CASSSTPDGPNLQETQYF.